These 21 T cell receptor beta chains originate from one sample sequenced in a study of blood T cell repertoires in COVID-19 (dated by TCRdb to 2020 to 2021). Libraries were prepared through the immunoSEQ multiplex PCR assay. TCRdb obtained this table from immuneACCESS and retained in-frame rearrangements with V and J assigned. These tables miss some clones; where compared with another copy, unresolved V genes account for less than half of the shortfall, and the remainder is unexplained. This sample gives roughly 240,000 clones in total; 70% to 90% of them show up just once. Of the sample, about 1% falls within the top ten clones. The sequenced sample was PBMCs or T cells enriched from blood (not recorded which). These TCRs come from a man over 45 who had been exposed to COVID-19.

J is TRBJ1-2 and V is TRBV3-1 (or the pseudogene TRBV3-2); D is unclear. The germline V gene has CDR1 LGHDT and CDR2 YNNKEL (reference sequence). Trimming stripped 0 bases from V and 1 base from J, with 9 bases between. The length of the CDR3 is 15 residues. The CDR3 nucleotides are TGTGCCAGCAGCCAAGAAACAGTTATTAACTATGGCTACACCTTC. It codes for CASSQETVINYGYTF.

The chain is built from TRBV28 and TRBJ2-2; D perhaps matches TRBD1 (5 bases). Germline CDR1 MDHEN, CDR2 SYDVKM. The CDR3 is 16 amino acids. Trimming took off 3 bases at V and 5 bases at J, with 16 bases between the two ends. The CDR3 loop reads CASSFQGRVTTGELFF. The DNA for the CDR3 is TGTGCCAGCAGTTTTCAAGGCAGGGTCACGACCGGGGAGCTGTTTTTT.

The sample holds one count of this clone. Other DNA sequences from this sample encode an identical CDR3 as well. The chain recombines TRBV7-3 with TRBJ2-2, with 8 positions matching TRBD2. Germline CDR1 and CDR2: SGHTA and FQGTGA. The junction had 4 bases not matched to a gene; V was cut back by 5 bases and J by 5 bases. The CDR3 is 14 residues long. Here the CDR3 reads CASSPPGGTGELFF. The CDR3 region has the DNA TGTGCCAGCAGCCCGCCGGGGGGGACCGGGGAGCTGTTTTTT.

The chain is built from TRBV30 and TRBJ1-2; no clear D. Germline loops: CDR1 GTSNPN, CDR2 SVGIG (reference sequence). Deletions cut 0 bases from V and 5 bases from J, with 10 bases between. The CDR3 covers 13 residues. Written as DNA, the CDR3 is TGTGCCTGGAGTGTTTCCGAGCCTTATGGCTACACCTTC. Protein sequence: CAWSVSEPYGYTF.

V usage is TRBV5-1 and J usage is TRBJ2-7; a possible D gene is TRBD1 (6 bases). The ends were cut back, 6 bases at V and 5 bases at J, with 21 bases in the middle. This CDR3 is built from 15 residues. Looked up from germline, CDR1 is SGHRS and CDR2 is YFSETQ. The CDR3 is CASTPLTTGGNEQYF. Here the CDR3 DNA reads TGCGCCAGCACCCCCTTGACAACTGGGGGCAACGAGCAGTACTTC.

The CDR3 spells CASSRNQGNGQPQHF. DNA of the CDR3: TGTGCCAGCTCACGTAACCAGGGAAATGGGCAGCCCCAGCATTTT. The genes are TRBV18 and TRBJ1-5; a possible D gene is TRBD1 (5 bases). This CDR3 region has 15 residues. Germline CDR1 is KGHSH and CDR2 is LQKENI. V was cut by 4 bases and J by 7 bases, with 17 bases left in between.

The count of this clone is one. V and J are TRBV10-3 and TRBJ1-5; 8 bases fit TRBD1. CDR3 size: 16 residues. Germline V gives CDR1 ENHRY, CDR2 SYGVKD. V gave up 3 bases and J gave up 0 bases; unmatched junction bases: 4. CDR3 nucleotides: TGTGCCATCAGTGACCCGACAGGGGTTAGCAATCAGCCCCAGCATTTT. As protein: CAISDPTGVSNQPQHF.

The V gene is TRBV6-1, the J gene TRBJ2-4; the D is unclear. Trimming removed 2 bases at V and 4 bases at J, with 12 bases between. Germline-derived CDR1 and CDR2 are MNHNS and SASEGT. There are 15 residues in the CDR3. CDR3 sequence (DNA): TGTGCCAGCAGTGAATTAAGACACCGGAAAAACATTCAGTACTTC. It is translated as CASSELRHRKNIQYF.

The CDR3 region has the DNA TGTGCCATCAGTGAGTCGAAAAACAGGGGAAGGGGAACCGGGGAGCTGTTTTTT. It encodes CAISESKNRGRGTGELFF. The rearrangement joins TRBV10-3 to TRBJ2-2; TRBD1 aligns across 7 bases. The length of the CDR3 is 18 residues. CDR1 is ENHRY and CDR2 is SYGVKD in the germline V gene. V was clipped by 0 bases and J by 5 bases; unmatched bases: 12.

The rearrangement uses TRBV7-8 and TRBJ2-7; weak D call: TRBD1 (6 bases). Germline V gives CDR1 SGHVS, CDR2 FQNEAQ. CDR3 size: 14 residues. Trimming removed 3 bases at V and 1 base at J, with 10 bases between. The CDR3 here is CASSFSDSSYEQYF. CDR3 sequence (DNA): TGTGCCAGCAGCTTCTCGGACAGTTCCTACGAGCAGTACTTC.

J is TRBJ1-2 and V is TRBV12-3 or TRBV12-4; maybe TRBD1 (5 bases). This CDR3 has 12 amino acids. V was shortened by 2 bases and J by 7 bases, with 8 bases between the two germline ends. CDR3 nucleotide sequence: TGTGCCAGCAGTTTACAGACAGTTGGCTACACCTTC. Its translation is CASSLQTVGYTF.

The chain uses TRBV27 and TRBJ1-2; a weak D match, TRBD1 (5 bases). Germline V gives CDR1 MNHEY, CDR2 SMNVEV (reference sequence). The CDR3 spans 15 residues. The V end was cut by 8 bases, the J end by 4 bases, with 20 bases between. The CDR3 DNA sequence: TGTGCCAGCTCCCCCTTAGGAGGAGGGGTCTATGGCTACACCTTC. Protein: CASSPLGGGVYGYTF.

J is TRBJ2-5 and V is TRBV2; a weak D match, TRBD1 (5 bases). CDR3 length: 15 residues. Germline V CDR1 and CDR2: SNHLY, FYNNEI. Trimming cost V 5 bases and J 5 bases, with 18 bases left between them. The CDR3 coding sequence is TGTGCCAGCAGTCCCCTGCAGGGATCTGGGGAGACCCAGTACTTC. This sequence encodes CASSPLQGSGETQYF.

This sequence joins TRBV19 and TRBJ1-2; 12 bases line up with TRBD1. J gave up 9 bases and V 3 bases, and 8 bases lay outside the gene matches. This CDR3 is 15 amino acids long. CDR1 LNHDA and CDR2 SQIVND come from the germline V gene (reference sequence). CDR3 in DNA: TGTGCCAGTAGTATTTCCGGGACAGGGGGCGAGCGCTACACCTTC. Protein product: CASSISGTGGERYTF.

CDR3 protein: CASSHTSGRWTGELFF. For the CDR3, the DNA is TGTGCCAGCAGCCACACTAGCGGGAGATGGACCGGGGAGCTGTTTTTT. The chain uses TRBV3-1 (or the pseudogene TRBV3-2) and TRBJ2-2; 11 positions match TRBD2. Germline V CDR1 and CDR2: LGHDT, YNNKEL (reference sequence). V was pared by 3 bases and J by 5 bases, with 5 bases of the junction left unmatched. The CDR3 loop spans 16 amino acids.

The chain joins TRBV6-6 to TRBJ2-3, with 11 bases identical to TRBD1. V lost 5 bases, J lost 4 bases, and 8 bases stayed unmatched. Per the germline V gene, CDR1 is MNHNY and CDR2 is SVGAGI (reference sequence). The CDR3 is 16 residues long. CDR3 sequence reads: CASSIGQGAGADTQYF. CDR3 DNA sequence: TGTGCCAGCAGTATAGGACAGGGGGCTGGGGCAGATACGCAGTATTTT.

This rearrangement joins TRBV7-3 to TRBJ2-1, with D perhaps TRBD2 (6 bases). This CDR3 spans 15 amino acids. Trimming removed 4 bases at V and 4 bases at J, with 14 bases between. Germline V gene data show CDR1 as SGHTA and CDR2 as FQGTGA. CDR3 in DNA: TGTGCCAGCAGCTCCGACGGGGGTTCATACAATGAGCAGTTCTTC. Translation: CASSSDGGSYNEQFF.

CDR3 loop: CASSLGGRGQFF. The CDR3 region has the DNA TGTGCCAGCAGCTTGGGGGGGCGCGGGCAGTTCTTC. This chain connects TRBV7-6 to TRBJ2-1; TRBD2 is a possible D gene (7 bases). The germline V and J ends were trimmed by 3 bases and 12 bases, with 12 bases remaining between them. Germline V gene lookup returns CDR1 SGHVS and CDR2 FNYEAQ. This CDR3 region has 12 residues.

The V and J genes are TRBV19 and TRBJ1-4; 8 bases fit TRBD1. With 5 bases clipped from V and 4 bases from J, the junction kept 12 bases outside the gene matches. The CDR3 is made up of 17 amino acids. CDR1 is LNHDA and CDR2 is SQIVND in the germline V gene (reference sequence). CDR3 nucleotides: TGTGCCAGTAGTCCTTCCGCAGGGGGCGCCTTTAATGAAAAACTGTTTTTT. Translation: CASSPSAGGAFNEKLFF.

In DNA, the CDR3 is TGTGCCAGCAGGTCCAGGGGGACAGGGGTTGAGTGGCAGTACGTC. Encoded protein: CASRSRGTGVEWQYV. The gene calls are TRBV27 and TRBJ2-7; 10 bases are shared with TRBD1. CDR1 is MNHEY, CDR2 SMNVEV, per germline (reference sequence). This CDR3 is 15 amino acids long. V shed 6 bases, J shed 9 bases, and the junction held 14 bases outside the gene matches.

The V gene is TRBV28, the J gene TRBJ2-7; a weak D match, TRBD2 (6 bases). Germline loops: CDR1 MDHEN, CDR2 SYDVKM. V shed 7 bases and J shed 1 base, with 14 bases lying between them. This CDR3 spans 14 amino acids. The CDR3 reads CASTLGGRSYEQYF. DNA for the CDR3: TGTGCCAGCACCCTCGGAGGGCGATCCTACGAGCAGTACTTC.